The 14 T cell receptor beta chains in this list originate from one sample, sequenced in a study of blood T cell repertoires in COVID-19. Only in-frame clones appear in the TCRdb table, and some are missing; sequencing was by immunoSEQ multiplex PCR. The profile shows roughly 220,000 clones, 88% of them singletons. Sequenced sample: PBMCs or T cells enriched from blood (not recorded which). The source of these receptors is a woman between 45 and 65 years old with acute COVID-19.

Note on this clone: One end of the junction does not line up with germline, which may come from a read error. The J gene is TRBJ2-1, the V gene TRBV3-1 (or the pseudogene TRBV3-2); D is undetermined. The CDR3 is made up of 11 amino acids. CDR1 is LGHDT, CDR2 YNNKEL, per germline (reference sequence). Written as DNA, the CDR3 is TGTGCCAGCAGCCAGATAGAGGCCCTTGTCTTC. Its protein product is CASSQIEALVF.

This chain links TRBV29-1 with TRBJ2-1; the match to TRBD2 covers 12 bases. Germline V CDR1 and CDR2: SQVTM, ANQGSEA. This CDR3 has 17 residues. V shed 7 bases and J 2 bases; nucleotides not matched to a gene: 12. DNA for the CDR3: TGCAGCGGCGCGGGACTAGCGGGTACCAGCCCCTACAATGAGCAGTTCTTC. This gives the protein CSGAGLAGTSPYNEQFF.

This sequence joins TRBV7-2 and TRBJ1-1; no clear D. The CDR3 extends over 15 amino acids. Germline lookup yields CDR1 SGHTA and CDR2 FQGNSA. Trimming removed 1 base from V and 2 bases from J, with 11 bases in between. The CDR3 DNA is TGTGCCAGCAGCTTAGAAGTGCGGTCCAACACTGAAGCTTTCTTT. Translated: CASSLEVRSNTEAFF.

The CDR3 DNA is TGTGCCACCAGTGATTTCCAAGGAGGAGGAAAACTGTTTTTT. Protein sequence: CATSDFQGGGKLFF. The genes are TRBV24-1 and TRBJ1-4, with D hard to call. Germline values: CDR1 KGHDR, CDR2 SFDVKD. With 1 base removed from V and 10 bases from J, the gap between germline ends came to 12 bases. CDR3 size: 14 residues.

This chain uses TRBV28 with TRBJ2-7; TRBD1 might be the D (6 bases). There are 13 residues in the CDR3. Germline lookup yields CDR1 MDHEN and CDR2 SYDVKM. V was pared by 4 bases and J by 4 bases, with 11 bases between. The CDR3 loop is CASSSHQGYEQYF. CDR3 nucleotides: TGTGCCAGCAGTTCTCACCAGGGGTACGAGCAGTACTTC.

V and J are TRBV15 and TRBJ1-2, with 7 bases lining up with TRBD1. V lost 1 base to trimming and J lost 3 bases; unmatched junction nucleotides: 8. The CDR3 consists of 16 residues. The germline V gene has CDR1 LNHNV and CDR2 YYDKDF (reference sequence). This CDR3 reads CATSRAPGGGDYGYTF. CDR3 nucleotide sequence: TGTGCCACCAGCAGAGCCCCAGGGGGAGGAGACTATGGCTACACCTTC.

The CDR3 loop reads CASSWILAGGTYEQYF. The CDR3 DNA follows: TGTGCCAGCAGTTGGATACTAGCGGGAGGGACCTACGAGCAGTACTTC. J is TRBJ2-7 and V is TRBV27; TRBD2 agrees at 13 bases. J gave up 2 bases and V 4 bases, and 5 bases lay outside the gene matches. CDR3 length: 16 amino acids. The germline V gene has CDR1 MNHEY and CDR2 SMNVEV (reference sequence).

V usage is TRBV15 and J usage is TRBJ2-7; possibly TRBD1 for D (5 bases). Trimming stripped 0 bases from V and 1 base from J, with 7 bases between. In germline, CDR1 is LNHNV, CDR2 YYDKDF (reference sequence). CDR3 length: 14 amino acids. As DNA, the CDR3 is TGTGCCACCAGCAGAGACCAGGGTTCCTACGAGCAGTACTTC. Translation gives CATSRDQGSYEQYF.

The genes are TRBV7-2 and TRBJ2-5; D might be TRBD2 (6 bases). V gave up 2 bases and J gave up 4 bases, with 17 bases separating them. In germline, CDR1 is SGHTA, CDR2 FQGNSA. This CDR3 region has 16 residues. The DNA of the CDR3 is TGTGCCAGCAGCTTAAACGGGGCGGGAAGGACAGAGACCCAGTACTTC. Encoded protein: CASSLNGAGRTETQYF.

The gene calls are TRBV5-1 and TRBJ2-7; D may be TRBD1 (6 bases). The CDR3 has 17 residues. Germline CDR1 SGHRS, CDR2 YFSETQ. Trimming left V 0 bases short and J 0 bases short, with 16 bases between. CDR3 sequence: CASSLGMDSQSSYEQYF. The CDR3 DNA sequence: TGCGCCAGCAGCTTGGGCATGGACAGCCAGAGCTCCTACGAGCAGTACTTC.

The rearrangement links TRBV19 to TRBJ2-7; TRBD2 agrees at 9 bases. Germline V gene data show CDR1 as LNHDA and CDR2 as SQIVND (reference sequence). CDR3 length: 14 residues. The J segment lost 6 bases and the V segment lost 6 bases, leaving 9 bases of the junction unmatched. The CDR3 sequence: CASRPSGKGREQYF. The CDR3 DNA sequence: TGTGCCAGTAGGCCTAGCGGGAAAGGCCGCGAGCAGTACTTC.

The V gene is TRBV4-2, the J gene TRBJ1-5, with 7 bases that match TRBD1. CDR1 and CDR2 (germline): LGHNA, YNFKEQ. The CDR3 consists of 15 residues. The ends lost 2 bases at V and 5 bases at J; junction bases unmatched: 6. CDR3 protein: CASSQSGQRDQPQHF. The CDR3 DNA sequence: TGTGCCAGCAGCCAATCGGGACAGAGGGATCAGCCCCAGCATTTT.

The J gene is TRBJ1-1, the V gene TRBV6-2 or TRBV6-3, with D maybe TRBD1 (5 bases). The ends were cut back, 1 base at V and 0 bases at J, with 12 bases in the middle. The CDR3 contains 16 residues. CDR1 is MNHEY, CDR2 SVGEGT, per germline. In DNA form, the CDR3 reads TGTGCCAGCAGTTACTATCAGGGTTCCATGAACACTGAAGCTTTCTTT. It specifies CASSYYQGSMNTEAFF.

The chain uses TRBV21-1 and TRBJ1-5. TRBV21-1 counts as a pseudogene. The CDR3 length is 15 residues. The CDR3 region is CASSKSPNSNQPQHF. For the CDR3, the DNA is TGTGCCAGCAGCAAATCCCCTAATAGCAATCAGCCCCAGCATTTT.